This T cell receptor beta chain was identified in a study of OX40 agonist ivuxolimab in advanced cancers. Study details: Each patient was given ivuxolimab into a vein every 2 weeks, at 0.01 to 10 mg/kg. One patient with hepatocellular carcinoma and two with cutaneous melanoma, three in all, had partial responses.

Trimming removed 10 bases from V and 0 bases from J, with 18 bases in between. The CDR3 has 15 residues. The V gene's germline CDR1 is SNHLY and CDR2 FYNNEI. Whole-study results and caveats: It was also the case that some nonresponders had low normalized T-cell clonal expansion.

Profiled with immunoSEQ multiplex PCR; TCRdb holds only in-frame clones, not every one. Altogether 65,000 to 95,000 clones are present, just over 85% being singletons, with the ten largest covering approximately 0.76%. Remarks on this clone: Its target is not known.

V gene TRBV2 combines with J gene TRBJ1-2; D is possibly TRBD1 (6 bases). The TCR was taken from an adult with an advanced solid tumor such as melanoma, head and neck, liver or kidney cancer. Sequenced here: CD4+ or CD8+ T cells sorted from blood, sampled in a trial of the OX40 agonist ivuxolimab. The chain's CDR3 is CATHLTGATNYGYTF. CDR3 nucleotide sequence: TGTGCCACCCATTTGACAGGCGCCACTAACTATGGCTACACCTTC. Complete variable domain (other parts from reference TRBV2 and TRBJ1-2): EPEVTQTPSHQVTQMGQEVILRCVPISNHLYFYWYRQILGQKVEFLVSFYNNEISEKSEIFDDQFSVERPDGSNFTLKIRSTKLEDSAMYFCATHLTGATNYGYTFGSGTRLTVV.